A selection of T cell receptor beta chains follows, all from one sample in a study of T-cell reconstitution after alpha-beta-depleted transplantation in children. TCRdb re-called the PCR reads through MiXCR, storing one row per CDR3 protein. The sample holds hundreds of thousands of distinct CDR3 sequences; more than 20% are singletons and the top ten take 4% to 5.5%. Sequences were derived from PBMCs, mostly from graft donor cells, sampled 360 days after TCRalphabeta/CD19-depleted stem cell transplant. These receptors all come from a female patient younger than 10 who had a stem cell transplant for congenital amegakaryocytic thrombocytopenia, so the T cells may come from the graft donor. The CDR3 runs from the conserved cysteine through the conserved F or W. D genes are given only for firm matches. Part of the rows lack a size; the others show once, few, many or a class for expanded clones.

d_gene,abundance,v_gene,len,j_gene,CDR3nt,CDR3aa
TRBD1,few,TRBV7-9,16,TRBJ1-4,TGTGCCAGCAGCACCTCGTTTGAGACAGGGGCCGAAAAACTGTTTTTT,CASSTSFETGAEKLFF
TRBD1,.,TRBV3-1,15,TRBJ2-2,TGTGCCAGCAGCCGAGGACAGGGAGTATCCGGGGAGCTGTTTTTT,CASSRGQGVSGELFF
.,few,TRBV12-3/TRBV12-4,13,TRBJ2-7,TGTGCCAGCAGTCCAGAGAGTCTCTACGAGCAGTACTTC,CASSPESLYEQYF
TRBD2,.,TRBV5-4,15,TRBJ2-5,TGTGCCAGCAGGGGGACTAGCGGGGCCCAAGAGACCCAGTACTTC,CASRGTSGAQETQYF
TRBD2,.,TRBV4-2,16,TRBJ2-1,TGTGCCAGCAGCCAGGTAGCGGGAGGGTCCTACAATGAGCAGTTCTTC,CASSQVAGGSYNEQFF
.,.,TRBV9,16,TRBJ2-1,TGTGCCAGCAGCGTAGAGGGAGGGGGTTGGTACAATGAGCAGTTCTTC,CASSVEGGGWYNEQFF
.,.,TRBV29-1,12,TRBJ2-5,TGCAGCGTTCACCGGGAAGCCGGGACCCAGTACTTC,CSVHREAGTQYF
.,.,TRBV29-1,15,TRBJ2-7,TGCAGCGTCGGAGGTGCAGGGCTACCTCCTTACGAGCAGTACTTC,CSVGGAGLPPYEQYF
TRBD1,many,TRBV5-1,15,TRBJ2-1,TGCGCCAGCAGCTTTTGGGGACAGAAAGCGAGTGAGCAGTTCTTC,CASSFWGQKASEQFF
TRBD2,many,TRBV10-3,14,TRBJ2-7,TGTGCCATCAGTGGACTAGCGGGGGTCTACGAGCAGTACTTC,CAISGLAGVYEQYF
.,.,TRBV5-6,17,TRBJ2-1,TGTGCCAGCAGCTTTTTTCGCCGCTTGGCTTCCTACAATGAGCAGTTCTTC,CASSFFRRLASYNEQFF
TRBD1,.,TRBV11-2,14,TRBJ2-3,TGTGCCAGCAGCATCGGACAGGGCCCAGATACGCAGTATTTT,CASSIGQGPDTQYF
TRBD1,few,TRBV29-1,14,TRBJ2-7,TGCAGCGTTGAGGGGCAGGGGGCACCCTACGAGCAGTACTTC,CSVEGQGAPYEQYF
TRBD1,few,TRBV29-1,13,TRBJ1-1,TGCAGCGCAAGGACAGGCGAGAACACTGAAGCTTTCTTT,CSARTGENTEAFF
.,.,TRBV12-3/TRBV12-4,12,TRBJ1-5,TGTGCCAGCAGCCTACAAGATCAGCCCCAGCATTTT,CASSLQDQPQHF
TRBD2,.,TRBV20-1,15,TRBJ2-2,TGCAGTGCTGGTAGCGGGGGGGCATGGACCGGGGAGCTGTTTTTT,CSAGSGGAWTGELFF
.,few,TRBV30,13,TRBJ2-3,TGTGCCTTCAAGCGTGCCGGATCAGATACGCAGTATTTT,CAFKRAGSDTQYF
TRBD2,.,TRBV3-1,15,TRBJ2-1,TGTGCCAGCAGCCAAATATTCCGGGGGGGCATTGAGCAGTTCTTC,CASSQIFRGGIEQFF
.,few,TRBV28,13,TRBJ2-7,TGTGCCAGCAGGAACACAGGGACCTACGAGCAGTACTTC,CASRNTGTYEQYF
.,.,TRBV10-3,13,TRBJ1-2,TGTGCCATCAGTGATCGCAGGGCGGACGGCTACACCTTC,CAISDRRADGYTF
.,few,TRBV3-1,14,TRBJ1-6,TGTGCCAGCAGCCAAGGGACAGTTAATTCACCCCTCCACTTT,CASSQGTVNSPLHF
TRBD2,few,TRBV11-2,15,TRBJ2-7,TGTGCCAGCAGTTCTAGCGGGAGAAGCTCCTACGAGCAGTACTTC,CASSSSGRSSYEQYF
TRBD2,.,TRBV15,17,TRBJ2-2,TGTGCCACCAGCAGAGGGGGTAGCGGGGCCCTCACCGGGGAGCTGTTTTTT,CATSRGGSGALTGELFF
.,many,TRBV6-2/TRBV6-3,15,TRBJ2-5,TGTGCCAGCACCCCTTTTGCGACGATCCAAGAGACCCAGTACTTC,CASTPFATIQETQYF
TRBD2,.,TRBV18,15,TRBJ2-3,TGTGCCAGCTCACCAGGGACTAGCGGCACAGATACGCAGTATTTT,CASSPGTSGTDTQYF
TRBD2,.,TRBV28,13,TRBJ2-2,TGTGCCAGCAGTGGGGGGGTGACCGGGGAGCTGTTTTTT,CASSGGVTGELFF
.,.,TRBV19,13,TRBJ1-5,TGTGCCAGTAGTTACGGTGGATGGCAGCCCCAGCATTTT,CASSYGGWQPQHF
TRBD2,many,TRBV29-1,14,TRBJ2-7,TGCAGCGTTGTGGGGCTAGCGGGAGTCAACGAGCAGTACTTC,CSVVGLAGVNEQYF
.,.,TRBV20-1,14,TRBJ2-5,TGCAGTCCCTATACGACCGGGCGCCAAGAGACCCAGTACTTC,CSPYTTGRQETQYF
.,.,TRBV20-1,15,TRBJ2-3,TGCAGTGCTAGAGCACGGGAGAGAATCCCAGATACGCAGTATTTT,CSARARERIPDTQYF
TRBD1,.,TRBV7-6,16,TRBJ2-7,TGTGCCAGCAGCACCCGACAGGGGCCCCGTACCTACGAGCAGTACTTC,CASSTRQGPRTYEQYF
TRBD2,.,TRBV4-3,15,TRBJ2-1,TGCGCCAGCAGCCGCGGGACGGCGCGGGAGGGTGAGCAGTTCTTC,CASSRGTAREGEQFF
.,few,TRBV27,16,TRBJ2-2,TGTGCCAGCAGTTTATTAGCGGCAATGAACACCGGGGAGCTGTTTTTT,CASSLLAAMNTGELFF
.,many,TRBV7-2,14,TRBJ2-7,TGTGCCAGCAGCGCAACAGGGTACTCCTACGAGCAGTACTTC,CASSATGYSYEQYF
.,few,TRBV30,13,TRBJ2-1,TGTGCCTGGGGCGGGACCTTGGGGAATGAGCAGTTCTTC,CAWGGTLGNEQFF
.,many,TRBV20-1,12,TRBJ2-2,TGCAGTGCTGAAGGTTCCACCGGGGAGCTGTTTTTT,CSAEGSTGELFF
TRBD2,few,TRBV20-1,14,TRBJ2-7,TGCAGTGCTACCGGGACTAGCGGATCCTACGAGCAGTACTTC,CSATGTSGSYEQYF
.,.,TRBV2,13,TRBJ2-4,TGTGCCAGCAGCGGGGGACCACTCTCGGTCGGGTACTTC,CASSGGPLSVGYF
.,.,TRBV6-1,13,TRBJ2-3,TGTGCCAGCACCCCGGGGGTCGCAGATACGCAGTATTTT,CASTPGVADTQYF
.,few,TRBV2,13,TRBJ1-5,TGTGCCAGCAGCTGGGGGAGCGGGCAGCCCCAGCATTTT,CASSWGSGQPQHF
TRBD1,.,TRBV6-1,15,TRBJ1-2,TGTGCCAGCAGGATGGGACAGGGGGATTTCTATGGCTACACCTTC,CASRMGQGDFYGYTF
TRBD2,.,TRBV20-1,15,TRBJ2-7,TGCAGTGCTAGGGATTTCGAGCGGGAGTGGGACGAGCAGTACTTC,CSARDFEREWDEQYF
.,few,TRBV28,16,TRBJ2-2,TGTGCCAGCAGTTTATTGGTGGATTCGAACACCGGGGAGCTGTTTTTT,CASSLLVDSNTGELFF
TRBD1,few,TRBV5-1,13,TRBJ1-3,TGCGCCAGCAGCGGGACAGGCGGAAACACCATATATTTT,CASSGTGGNTIYF
.,.,TRBV4-1,14,TRBJ1-2,TGCGCCAGCAGCCAAGGCGGGACCCGCTATGGCTACACCTTC,CASSQGGTRYGYTF
.,.,TRBV20-1,13,TRBJ2-5,TGCAGTGCTCCCCGGGAAGGGGAAGAGACCCAGTACTTC,CSAPREGEETQYF
TRBD1,few,TRBV2,10,TRBJ2-1,TGTGCCAGCACAGGGGGCGAGCAGTTCTTC,CASTGGEQFF
.,many,TRBV5-1,16,TRBJ2-3,TGCGCCAGCAGCACCAGGGACGGTCCTTTCACAGATACGCAGTATTTT,CASSTRDGPFTDTQYF